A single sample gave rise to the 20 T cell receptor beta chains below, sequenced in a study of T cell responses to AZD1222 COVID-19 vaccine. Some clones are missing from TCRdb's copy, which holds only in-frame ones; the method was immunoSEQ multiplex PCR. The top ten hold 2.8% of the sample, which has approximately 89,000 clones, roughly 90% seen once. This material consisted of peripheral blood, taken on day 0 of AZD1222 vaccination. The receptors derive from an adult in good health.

The CDR3 loop reads CASSAGTTRTDTQYF. The CDR3 DNA is TGTGCCAGCAGCGCGGGGACAACACGCACAGATACGCAGTATTTT. The chain carries TRBV9 and TRBJ2-3, with a possible D match to TRBD1 (6 bases). The CDR3 has 15 amino acids. V gave up 3 bases and J gave up 1 base, with 12 bases separating them. The germline gives CDR1 SGDLS, CDR2 YYNGEE.

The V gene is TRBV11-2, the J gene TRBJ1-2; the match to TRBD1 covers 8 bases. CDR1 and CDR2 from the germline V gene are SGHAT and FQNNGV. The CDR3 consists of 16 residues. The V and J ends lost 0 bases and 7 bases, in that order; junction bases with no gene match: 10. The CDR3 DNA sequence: TGTGCCAGCAGCTTAGATAGGGCAGGGGGCGCGGGTGGCTACACCTTC. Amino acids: CASSLDRAGGAGGYTF.

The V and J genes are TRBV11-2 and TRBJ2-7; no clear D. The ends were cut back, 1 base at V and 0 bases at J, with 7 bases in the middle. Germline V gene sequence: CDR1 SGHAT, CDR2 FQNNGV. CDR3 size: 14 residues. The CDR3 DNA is TGTGCCAGCAGCTTAGCCGCCAACTCCTACGAGCAGTACTTC. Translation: CASSLAANSYEQYF.

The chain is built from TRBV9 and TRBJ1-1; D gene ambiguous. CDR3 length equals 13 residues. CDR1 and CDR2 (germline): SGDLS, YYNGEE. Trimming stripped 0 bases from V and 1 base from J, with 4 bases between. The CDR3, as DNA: TGTGCCAGCAGCGTAGAAACGAACACTGAAGCTTTCTTT. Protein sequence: CASSVETNTEAFF.

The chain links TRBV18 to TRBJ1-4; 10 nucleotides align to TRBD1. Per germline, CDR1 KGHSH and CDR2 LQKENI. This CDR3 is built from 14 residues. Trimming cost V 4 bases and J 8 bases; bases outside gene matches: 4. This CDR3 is CASSRQGAGEKLFF. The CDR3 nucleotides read TGTGCCAGCTCACGACAGGGGGCAGGAGAAAAACTGTTTTTT.

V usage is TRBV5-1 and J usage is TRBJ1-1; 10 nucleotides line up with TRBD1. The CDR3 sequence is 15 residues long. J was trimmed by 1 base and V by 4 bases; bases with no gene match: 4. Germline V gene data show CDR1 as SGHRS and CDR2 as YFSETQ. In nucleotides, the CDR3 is TGCGCCAGCAGCGGACAGGGGGGAAAGAACACTGAAGCTTTCTTT. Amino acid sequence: CASSGQGGKNTEAFF.

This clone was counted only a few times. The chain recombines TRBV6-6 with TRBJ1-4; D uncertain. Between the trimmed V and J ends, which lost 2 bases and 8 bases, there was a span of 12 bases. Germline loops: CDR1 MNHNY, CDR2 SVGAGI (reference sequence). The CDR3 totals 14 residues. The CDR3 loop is CASSYPQQREKLFF. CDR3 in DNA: TGTGCCAGCAGTTACCCGCAACAACGGGAAAAACTGTTTTTT.

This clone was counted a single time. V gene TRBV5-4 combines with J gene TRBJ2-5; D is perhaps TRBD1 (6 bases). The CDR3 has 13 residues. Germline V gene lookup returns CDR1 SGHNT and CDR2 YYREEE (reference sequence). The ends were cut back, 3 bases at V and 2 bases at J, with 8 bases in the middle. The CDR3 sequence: CASSSGQQETQYF. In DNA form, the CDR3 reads TGTGCCAGCAGCTCCGGACAGCAAGAGACCCAGTACTTC.

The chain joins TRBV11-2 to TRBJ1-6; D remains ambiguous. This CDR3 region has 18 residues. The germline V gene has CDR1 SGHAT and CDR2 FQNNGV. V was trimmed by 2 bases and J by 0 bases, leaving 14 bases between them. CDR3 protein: CASSLLLMSSSYNSPLHF. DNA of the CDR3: TGTGCCAGCAGCTTATTACTGATGTCGAGCTCCTATAATTCACCCCTCCACTTT. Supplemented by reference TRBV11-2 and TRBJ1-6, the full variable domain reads EAGVAQSPRYKIIEKRQSVAFWCNPISGHATLYWYQQILGQGPKLLIQFQNNGVVDDSQLPKDRFSAERLKGVDSTLKIQPAKLEDSAVYLCASSLLLMSSSYNSPLHFGNGTRLTVT.

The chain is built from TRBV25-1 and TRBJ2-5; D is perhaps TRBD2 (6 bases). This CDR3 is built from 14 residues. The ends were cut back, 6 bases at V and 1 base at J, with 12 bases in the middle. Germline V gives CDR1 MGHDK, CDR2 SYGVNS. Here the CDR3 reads CASSPRRGQETQYF. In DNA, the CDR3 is TGTGCCAGCAGCCCCCGGAGGGGCCAAGAGACCCAGTACTTC.

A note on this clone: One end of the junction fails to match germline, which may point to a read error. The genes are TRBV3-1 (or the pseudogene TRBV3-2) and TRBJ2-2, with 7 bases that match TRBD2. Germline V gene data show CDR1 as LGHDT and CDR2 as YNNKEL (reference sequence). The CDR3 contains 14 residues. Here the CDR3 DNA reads TGTGCCAGCACCCAACTAGCGCCAACCGGGGAGCTGTTTTTT. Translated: CASTQLAPTGELFF.

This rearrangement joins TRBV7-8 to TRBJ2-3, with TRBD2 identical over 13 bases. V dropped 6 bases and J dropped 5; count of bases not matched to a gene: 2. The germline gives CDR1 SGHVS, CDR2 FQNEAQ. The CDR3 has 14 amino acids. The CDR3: CASSRLAGGDTQYF. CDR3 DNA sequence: TGTGCCAGCAGTAGACTAGCGGGGGGAGATACGCAGTATTTT.

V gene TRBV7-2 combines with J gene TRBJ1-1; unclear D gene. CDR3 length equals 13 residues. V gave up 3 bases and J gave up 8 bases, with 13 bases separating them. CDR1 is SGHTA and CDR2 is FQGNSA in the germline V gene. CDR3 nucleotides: TGTGCCAGCAGCTTGGATGGCGGCAAAGAAGCTTTCTTT. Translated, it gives CASSLDGGKEAFF. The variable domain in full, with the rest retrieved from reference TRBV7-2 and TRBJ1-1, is GAGVSQSPSNKVTEKGKDVELRCDPISGHTALYWYRQSLGQGLEFLIYFQGNSAPDKSGLPSDRFSAERTGGSVSTLTIQRTQQEDSAVYLCASSLDGGKEAFFGQGTRLTVV.

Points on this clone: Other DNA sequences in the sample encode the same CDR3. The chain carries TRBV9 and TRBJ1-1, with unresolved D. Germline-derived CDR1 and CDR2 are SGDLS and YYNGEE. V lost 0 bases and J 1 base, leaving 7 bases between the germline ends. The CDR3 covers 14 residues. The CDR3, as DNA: TGTGCCAGCAGCGTAGATCCAGCGAACACTGAAGCTTTCTTT. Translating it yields CASSVDPANTEAFF.

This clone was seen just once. CDR3 in DNA: TGTGCCAGCAGCCCCCGGACAGAGGAAGGCTACACCTTC. Its translation is CASSPRTEEGYTF. The chain links TRBV7-2 to TRBJ1-2; D is possibly TRBD1 (6 bases). CDR1 is SGHTA, CDR2 FQGNSA, per germline. Trimming cost V 5 bases and J 8 bases, with 15 bases left between them. This CDR3 has 13 residues.

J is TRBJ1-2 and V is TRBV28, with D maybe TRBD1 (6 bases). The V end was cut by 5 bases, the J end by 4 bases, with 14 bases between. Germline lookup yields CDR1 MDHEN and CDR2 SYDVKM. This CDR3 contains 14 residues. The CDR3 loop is CASSPQGRLYGYTF. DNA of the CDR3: TGTGCCAGCAGTCCCCAGGGGAGGCTCTATGGCTACACCTTC.

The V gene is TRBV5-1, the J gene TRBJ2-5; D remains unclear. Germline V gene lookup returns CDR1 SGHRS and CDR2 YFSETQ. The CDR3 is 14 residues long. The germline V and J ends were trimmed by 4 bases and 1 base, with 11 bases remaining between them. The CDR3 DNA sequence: TGCGCCAGCAGCCCGGACGCAGCCCAAGAGACCCAGTACTTC. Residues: CASSPDAAQETQYF.

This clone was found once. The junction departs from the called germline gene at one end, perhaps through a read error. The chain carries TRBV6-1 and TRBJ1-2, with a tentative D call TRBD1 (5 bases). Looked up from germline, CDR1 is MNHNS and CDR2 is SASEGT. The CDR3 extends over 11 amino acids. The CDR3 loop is CASSEWGFDAF. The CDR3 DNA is TGTGCCAGCAGTGAATGGGGGTTTGACGCCTTC.

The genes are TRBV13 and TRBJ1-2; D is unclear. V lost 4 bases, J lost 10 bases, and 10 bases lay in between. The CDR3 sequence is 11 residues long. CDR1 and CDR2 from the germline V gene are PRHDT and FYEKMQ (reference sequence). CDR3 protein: CASSSYGPYTF. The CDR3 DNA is TGTGCCAGCAGCTCCTACGGCCCCTACACCTTC.

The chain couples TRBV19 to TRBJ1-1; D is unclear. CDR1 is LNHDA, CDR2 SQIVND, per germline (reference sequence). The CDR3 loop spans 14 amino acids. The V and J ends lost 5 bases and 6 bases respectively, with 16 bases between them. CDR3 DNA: TGTGCCAGTAGTCGATCGACCGGGAGCCCTGAAGCTTTCTTT. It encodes CASSRSTGSPEAFF.